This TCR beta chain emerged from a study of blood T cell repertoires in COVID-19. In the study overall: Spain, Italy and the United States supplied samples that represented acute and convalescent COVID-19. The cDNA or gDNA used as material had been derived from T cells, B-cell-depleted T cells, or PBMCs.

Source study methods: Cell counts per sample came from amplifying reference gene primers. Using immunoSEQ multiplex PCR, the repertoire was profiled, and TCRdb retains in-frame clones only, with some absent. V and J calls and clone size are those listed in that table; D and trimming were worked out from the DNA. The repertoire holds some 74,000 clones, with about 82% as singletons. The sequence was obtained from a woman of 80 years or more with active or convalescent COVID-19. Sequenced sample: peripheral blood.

In DNA, the CDR3 is TGTGCCAGCTCACCACCAACAGGGATGGGCATTCAGTACTTC. Encoded protein: CASSPPTGMGIQYF. This chain uses TRBV18 with TRBJ2-4; TRBD1 is a possible D gene (6 bases). Germline-derived CDR1 and CDR2 are KGHSH and LQKENI. The length of the CDR3 is 14 residues. The V end was cut by 0 bases, the J end by 9 bases, with 12 bases between. The whole variable domain, remainder taken from reference TRBV18 and TRBJ2-4, is NAGVMQNPRHLVRRRGQEARLRCSPMKGHSHVYWYRQLPEEGLKFMVYLQKENIIDESGMPKERFSAEFPKEGPSILRIQQVVRGDSAAYFCASSPPTGMGIQYFGAGTRLSVL.